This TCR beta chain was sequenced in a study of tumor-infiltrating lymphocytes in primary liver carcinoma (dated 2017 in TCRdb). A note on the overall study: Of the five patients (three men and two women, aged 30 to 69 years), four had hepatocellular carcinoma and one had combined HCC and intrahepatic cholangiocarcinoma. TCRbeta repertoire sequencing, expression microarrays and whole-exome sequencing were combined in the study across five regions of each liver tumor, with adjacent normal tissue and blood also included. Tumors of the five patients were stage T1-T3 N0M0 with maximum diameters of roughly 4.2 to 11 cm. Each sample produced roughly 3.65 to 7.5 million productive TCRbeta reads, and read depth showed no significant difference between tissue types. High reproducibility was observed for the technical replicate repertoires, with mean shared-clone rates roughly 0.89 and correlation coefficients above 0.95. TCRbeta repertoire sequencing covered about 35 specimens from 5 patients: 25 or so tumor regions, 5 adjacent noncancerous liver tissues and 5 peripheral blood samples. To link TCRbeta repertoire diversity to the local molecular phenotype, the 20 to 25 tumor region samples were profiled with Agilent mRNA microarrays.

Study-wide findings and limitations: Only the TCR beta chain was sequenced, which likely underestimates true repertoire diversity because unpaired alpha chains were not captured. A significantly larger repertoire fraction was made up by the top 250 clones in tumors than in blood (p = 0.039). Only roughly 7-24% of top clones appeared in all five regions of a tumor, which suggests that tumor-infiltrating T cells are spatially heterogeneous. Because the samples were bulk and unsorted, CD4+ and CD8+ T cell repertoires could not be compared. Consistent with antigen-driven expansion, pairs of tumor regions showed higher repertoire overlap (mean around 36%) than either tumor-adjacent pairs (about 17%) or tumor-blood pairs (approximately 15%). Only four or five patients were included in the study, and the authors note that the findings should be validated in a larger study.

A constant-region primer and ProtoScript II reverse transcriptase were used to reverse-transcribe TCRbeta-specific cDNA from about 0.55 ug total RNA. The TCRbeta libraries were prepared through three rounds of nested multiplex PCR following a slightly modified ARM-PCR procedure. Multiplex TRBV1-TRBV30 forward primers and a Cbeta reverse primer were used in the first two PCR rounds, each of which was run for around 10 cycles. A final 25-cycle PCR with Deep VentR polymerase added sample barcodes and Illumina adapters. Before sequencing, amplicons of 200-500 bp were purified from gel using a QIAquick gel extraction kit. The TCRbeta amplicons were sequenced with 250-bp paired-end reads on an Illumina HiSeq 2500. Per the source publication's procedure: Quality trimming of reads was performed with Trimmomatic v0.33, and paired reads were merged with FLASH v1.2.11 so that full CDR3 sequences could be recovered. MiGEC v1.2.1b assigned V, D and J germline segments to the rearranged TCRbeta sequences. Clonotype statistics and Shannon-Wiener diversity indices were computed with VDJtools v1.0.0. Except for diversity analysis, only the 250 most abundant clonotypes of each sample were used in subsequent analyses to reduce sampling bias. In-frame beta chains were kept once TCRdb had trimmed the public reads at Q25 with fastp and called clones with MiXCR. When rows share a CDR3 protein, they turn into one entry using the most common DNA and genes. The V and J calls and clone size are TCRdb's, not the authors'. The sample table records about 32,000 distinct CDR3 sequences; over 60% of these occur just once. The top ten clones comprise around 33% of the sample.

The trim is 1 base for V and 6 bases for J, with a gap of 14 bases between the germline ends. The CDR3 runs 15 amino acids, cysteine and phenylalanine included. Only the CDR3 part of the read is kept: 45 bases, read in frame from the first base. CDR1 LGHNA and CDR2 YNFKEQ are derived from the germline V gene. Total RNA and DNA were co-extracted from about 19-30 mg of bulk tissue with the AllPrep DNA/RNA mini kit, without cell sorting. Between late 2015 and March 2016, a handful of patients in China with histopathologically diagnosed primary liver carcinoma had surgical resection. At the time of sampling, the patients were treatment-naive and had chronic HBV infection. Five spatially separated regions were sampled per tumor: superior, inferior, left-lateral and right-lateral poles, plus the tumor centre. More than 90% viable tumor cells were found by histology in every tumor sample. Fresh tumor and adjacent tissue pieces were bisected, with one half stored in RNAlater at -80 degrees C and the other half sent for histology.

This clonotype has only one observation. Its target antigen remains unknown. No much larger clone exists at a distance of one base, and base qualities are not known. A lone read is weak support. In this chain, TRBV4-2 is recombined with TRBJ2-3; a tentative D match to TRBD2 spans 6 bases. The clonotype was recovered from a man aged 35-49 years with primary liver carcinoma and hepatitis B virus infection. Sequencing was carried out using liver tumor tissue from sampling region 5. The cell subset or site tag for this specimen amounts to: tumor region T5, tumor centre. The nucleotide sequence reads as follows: TGTGCCAGCAGCCAAGGGAGCGGGTGGGGGGATACGCAGTATTTT. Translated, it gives CASSQGSGWGDTQYF.